The present T cell receptor (beta chain) was sequenced within a study of T-cell reconstitution after alpha-beta-depleted transplantation in children. Germline values: CDR1 SQVTM, CDR2 ANQGSEA. The CDR3 covers 15 residues. J lost 2 bases, V lost 4 bases, and 7 bases had no gene match. A library of TCRbeta sequences, prepared with unique molecular identifiers, was generated. From the PCR reads, TCRdb called clonotypes with MiXCR, one entry per CDR3 protein. This sample has around 600,000 distinct CDR3 sequences, with 10% to 13% found just once. J is TRBJ1-2 and V is TRBV29-1; 10 bases are shared with TRBD1. This clonotype originated in a human donor who donated a stem cell graft to a child with acute myeloid leukemia. The material sequenced was PBMCs from the stem cell graft donor, taken from the stem cell graft. CDR3 nucleotide sequence: TGCAGCGTTGTCGGGACAGGGGCGACGAACTATGGCTACACCTTC. Protein: CSVVGTGATNYGYTF.